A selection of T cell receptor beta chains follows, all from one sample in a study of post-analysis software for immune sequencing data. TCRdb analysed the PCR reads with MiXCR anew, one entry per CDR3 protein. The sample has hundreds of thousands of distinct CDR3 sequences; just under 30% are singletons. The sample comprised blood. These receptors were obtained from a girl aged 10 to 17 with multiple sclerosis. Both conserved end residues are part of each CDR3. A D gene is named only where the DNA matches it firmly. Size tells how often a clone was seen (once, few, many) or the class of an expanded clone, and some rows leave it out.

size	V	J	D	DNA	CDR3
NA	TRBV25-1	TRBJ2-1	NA	TGTGCCAGCAGTGATAAGATTCGGGAAGACTACTACAATGAGCAGTTCTTC	CASSDKIREDYYNEQFF
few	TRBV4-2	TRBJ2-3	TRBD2	TGTGCCAGCAGCCAAGATACTAGCGGAAGCACAGATACGCAGTATTTT	CASSQDTSGSTDTQYF
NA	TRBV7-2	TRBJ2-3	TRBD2	TGTGCCAGCAGCCAGCGTCCCCGGCAGGGCCTAGCGGGAGGCACAGATACGCAGTATTTT	CASSQRPRQGLAGGTDTQYF
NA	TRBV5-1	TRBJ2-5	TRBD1	TGCGCCAGCAGCTCGCCTGGGGACAGTCCTCAAGAGACCCAGTACTTC	CASSSPGDSPQETQYF
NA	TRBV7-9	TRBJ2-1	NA	TGTGCCAGCAGCCCCCAGGGCTTCAGCTCCTACAATGAGCAGTTCTTC	CASSPQGFSSYNEQFF
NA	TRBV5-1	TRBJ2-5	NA	TGCGCCAGCAGCTTGATTCCCATCGGGGAGACCCAGTACTTC	CASSLIPIGETQYF
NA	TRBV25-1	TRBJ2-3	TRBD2	TGTGCCAGCAGTGAACCAGCGGGGGGGGAAGATACGCAGTATTTT	CASSEPAGGEDTQYF
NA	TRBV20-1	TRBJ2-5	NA	TGCAGTGCTTTAACCAGCCAAGAGACCCAGTACTTC	CSALTSQETQYF
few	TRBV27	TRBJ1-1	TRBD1	TGTGCCAGCAGTTTCAGGGGGGTGAACACTGAAGCTTTCTTT	CASSFRGVNTEAFF
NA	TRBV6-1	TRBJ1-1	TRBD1	TGTGCCAGCAGTGAAGTGCCACCGTCAGGGGGGACTGAAGCTTTCTTT	CASSEVPPSGGTEAFF
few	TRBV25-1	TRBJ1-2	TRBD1	TGTGCCTGCAGTGTCCACAGGGGCGGCGGCTACACCTTC	CACSVHRGGGYTF
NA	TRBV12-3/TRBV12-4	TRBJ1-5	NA	TGTGCCAGCAGTCCATCTGCATTCAATAATCAGCCCCAGCATTTT	CASSPSAFNNQPQHF
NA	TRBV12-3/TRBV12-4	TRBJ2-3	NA	TGTGCCAGCAGTTTATCCGGAGAGGGAACAGATACGCAGTATTTT	CASSLSGEGTDTQYF
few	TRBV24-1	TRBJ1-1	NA	TGTGCCACCAGTTCATCTGGCGGCACTGAAGCTTTCTTT	CATSSSGGTEAFF
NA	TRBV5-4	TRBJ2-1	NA	TGTGCCAGCAGCTTTTTTCAGCGGAGTATCAACAATGAGCAGTTCTTC	CASSFFQRSINNEQFF
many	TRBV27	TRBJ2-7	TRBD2	TGTGCCAGCAGTTTATCATTCCCAACGACTAGCGGATACGAGCAGTACTTC	CASSLSFPTTSGYEQYF
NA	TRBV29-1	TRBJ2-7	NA	TGCAGCGTTGCGGACAGTATCTACGAGCAGTACTTC	CSVADSIYEQYF
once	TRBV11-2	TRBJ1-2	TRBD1	TGTGCCAGCAGCTATCGACAGGGTGGCTACACCTTC	CASSYRQGGYTF
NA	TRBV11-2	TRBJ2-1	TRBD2	TGTGCCAGCAGCTCAGGACTAGCGGGAGCCACTTTCCATGAGCAGTTCTTC	CASSSGLAGATFHEQFF
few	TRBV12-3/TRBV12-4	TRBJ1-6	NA	TGTGCCAGCACTGACACTAATTCACCCCTCCACTTT	CASTDTNSPLHF
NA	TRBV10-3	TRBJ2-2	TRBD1	TGTGCCATCAGCAGACAGGGGGCGATTACCGGGGAGCTGTTTTTT	CAISRQGAITGELFF
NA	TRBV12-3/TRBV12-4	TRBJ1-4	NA	TGTGCCAGCAGTTTAGCGAGGAATGAAAAACTGTTTTTT	CASSLARNEKLFF
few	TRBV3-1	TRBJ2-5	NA	TGTGCCAGCACCCCTAGAATCCAAGAGACCCAGTACTTC	CASTPRIQETQYF
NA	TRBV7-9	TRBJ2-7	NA	TGTGCCGGCATAGACGGGGTTGGCGAGCAGTACTTC	CAGIDGVGEQYF
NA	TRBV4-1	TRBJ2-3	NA	TGCGCCAGCAGCCAAATAGCCCGCCAAGTCGGTAGCACAGATACGCAGTATTTT	CASSQIARQVGSTDTQYF
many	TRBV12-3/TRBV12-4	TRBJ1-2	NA	TGTGCCAGCAGCCCCCAGGGCAGCCGACGTTATGGCTACACCTTC	CASSPQGSRRYGYTF
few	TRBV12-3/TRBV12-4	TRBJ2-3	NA	TGTGCCAGCAGTTTCATGTTCGGGTCGGAAACGCAGTATTTT	CASSFMFGSETQYF
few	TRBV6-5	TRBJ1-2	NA	TGTGCCAGCAGTTACAAGGGATTCAAGGAGAACTATGGCTACACCTTC	CASSYKGFKENYGYTF
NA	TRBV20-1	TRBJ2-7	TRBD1	TGCAGGGCCGCCGAAGGGGGCCACGAGCAGTACTTC	CRAAEGGHEQYF
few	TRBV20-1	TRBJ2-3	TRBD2	TGCAGTGGGAGTAGGACTAGCGTAGCAGATACGCAGTATTTT	CSGSRTSVADTQYF
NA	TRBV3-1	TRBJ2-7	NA	TGTGCCAGCAGCCAAGATGCGCGGGGATACGGCGAGCAGTACTTC	CASSQDARGYGEQYF
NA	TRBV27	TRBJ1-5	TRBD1	TGTGCCAGCAGTTTAACGACAGGGCTGCATCAGCCCCAGCATTTT	CASSLTTGLHQPQHF